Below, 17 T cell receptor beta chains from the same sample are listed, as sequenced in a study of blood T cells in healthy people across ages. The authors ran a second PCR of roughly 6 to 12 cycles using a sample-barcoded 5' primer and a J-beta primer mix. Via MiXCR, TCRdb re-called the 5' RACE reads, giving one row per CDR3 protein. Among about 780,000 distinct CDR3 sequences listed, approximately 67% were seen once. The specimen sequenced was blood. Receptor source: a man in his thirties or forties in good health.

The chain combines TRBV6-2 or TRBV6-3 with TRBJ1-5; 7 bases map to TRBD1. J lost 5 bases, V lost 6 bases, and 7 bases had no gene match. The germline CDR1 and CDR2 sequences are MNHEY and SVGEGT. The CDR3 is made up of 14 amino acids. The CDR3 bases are TGTGCCAGCAGACCCCCAGGGGGGGATCAGCCCCAGCATTTT. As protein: CASRPPGGDQPQHF.

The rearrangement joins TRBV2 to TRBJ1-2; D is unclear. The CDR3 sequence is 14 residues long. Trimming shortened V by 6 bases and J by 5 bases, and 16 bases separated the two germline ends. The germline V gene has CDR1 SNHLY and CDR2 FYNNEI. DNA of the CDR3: TGTGCCAGCAGGAGCCCTGGAAAAGGATATGGCTACACCTTC. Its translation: CASRSPGKGYGYTF.

DNA for the CDR3: TGTGCCAGCAGTTTAGCTGCTTGGCAGGGGGAGTTGGAGGAGACCCAGTACTTC. It yields the protein CASSLAAWQGELEETQYF. This chain joins TRBV12-3 or TRBV12-4 and TRBJ2-5; 7 bases line up with TRBD1. V was pared by 0 bases and J by 5 bases, with 15 bases of the junction left unmatched. The CDR3 runs 18 residues.

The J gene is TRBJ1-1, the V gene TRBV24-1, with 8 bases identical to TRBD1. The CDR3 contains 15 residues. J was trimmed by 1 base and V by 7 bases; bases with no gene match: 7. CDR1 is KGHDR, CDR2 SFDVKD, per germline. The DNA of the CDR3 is TGTGCCACCAGCACAACGACAGGGGCGAACACTGAAGCTTTCTTT. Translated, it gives CATSTTTGANTEAFF.

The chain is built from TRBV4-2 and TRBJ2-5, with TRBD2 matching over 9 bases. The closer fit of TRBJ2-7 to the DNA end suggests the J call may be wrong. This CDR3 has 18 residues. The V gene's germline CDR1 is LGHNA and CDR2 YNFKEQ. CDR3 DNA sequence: TGTGCCAGCAGCCAAGGTCCTCCGGGACTAGCAGTTTCCTACGAGCAGTACTTC. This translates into CASSQGPPGLAVSYEQYF.

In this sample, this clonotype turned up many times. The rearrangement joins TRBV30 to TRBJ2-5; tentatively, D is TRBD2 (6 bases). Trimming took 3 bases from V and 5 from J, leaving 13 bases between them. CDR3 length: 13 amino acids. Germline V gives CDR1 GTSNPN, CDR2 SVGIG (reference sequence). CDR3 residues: CAWSPTAGETQYF. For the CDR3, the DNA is TGTGCCTGGAGCCCTACCGCGGGGGAGACCCAGTACTTC.

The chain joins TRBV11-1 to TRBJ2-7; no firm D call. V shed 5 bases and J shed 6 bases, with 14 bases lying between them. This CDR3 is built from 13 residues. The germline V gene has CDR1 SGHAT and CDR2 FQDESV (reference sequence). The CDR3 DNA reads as TGTGCCAGCAGCCCTAGGAGTTTCGGCGAGCAGTACTTC. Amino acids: CASSPRSFGEQYF.

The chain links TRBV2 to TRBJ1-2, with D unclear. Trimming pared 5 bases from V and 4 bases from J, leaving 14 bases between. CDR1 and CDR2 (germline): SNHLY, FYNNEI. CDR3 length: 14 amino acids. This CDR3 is CASSNSVSAYGYTF. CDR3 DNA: TGTGCCAGCAGTAACAGCGTTTCGGCCTATGGCTACACCTTC.

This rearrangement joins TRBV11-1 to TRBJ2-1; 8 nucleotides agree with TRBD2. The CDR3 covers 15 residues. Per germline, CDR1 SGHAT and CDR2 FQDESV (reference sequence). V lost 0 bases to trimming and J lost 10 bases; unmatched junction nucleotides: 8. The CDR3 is CASSLAGGLAREQFF. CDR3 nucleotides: TGTGCCAGCAGCTTAGCGGGAGGACTAGCCAGGGAGCAGTTCTTC.

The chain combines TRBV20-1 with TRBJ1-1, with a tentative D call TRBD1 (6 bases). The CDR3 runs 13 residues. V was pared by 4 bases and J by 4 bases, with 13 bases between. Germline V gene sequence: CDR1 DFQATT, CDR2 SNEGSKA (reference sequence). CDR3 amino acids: CSATVGGATEAFF. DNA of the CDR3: TGCAGTGCTACCGTGGGGGGCGCCACTGAAGCTTTCTTT.

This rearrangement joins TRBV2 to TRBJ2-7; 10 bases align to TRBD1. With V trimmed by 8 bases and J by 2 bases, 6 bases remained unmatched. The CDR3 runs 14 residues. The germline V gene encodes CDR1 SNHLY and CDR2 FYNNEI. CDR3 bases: TGTGCCAGCGTTGGTGGGACAGGGGCCTACGAGCAGTACTTC. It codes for CASVGGTGAYEQYF.

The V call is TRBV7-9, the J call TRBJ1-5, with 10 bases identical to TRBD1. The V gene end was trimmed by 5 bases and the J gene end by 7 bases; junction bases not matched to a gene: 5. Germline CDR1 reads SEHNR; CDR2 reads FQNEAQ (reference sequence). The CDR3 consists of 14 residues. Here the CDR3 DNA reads TGTGCCAGCAGCGGGGGACAGGGGAGACAGCCCCAGCATTTT. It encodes CASSGGQGRQPQHF.

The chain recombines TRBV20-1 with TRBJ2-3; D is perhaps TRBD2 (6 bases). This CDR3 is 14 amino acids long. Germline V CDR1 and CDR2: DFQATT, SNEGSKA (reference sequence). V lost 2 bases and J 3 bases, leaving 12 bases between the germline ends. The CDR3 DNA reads TGCAGTGCTAGATGGACGGAGGGAACAGATACGCAGTATTTT. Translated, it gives CSARWTEGTDTQYF.

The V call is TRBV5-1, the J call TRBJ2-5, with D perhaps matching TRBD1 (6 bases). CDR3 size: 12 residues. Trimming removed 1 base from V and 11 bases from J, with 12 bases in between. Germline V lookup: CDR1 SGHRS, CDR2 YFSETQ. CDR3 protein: CASSLTGLGQYF. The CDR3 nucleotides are TGCGCCAGCAGCTTGACAGGGTTGGGGCAGTACTTC. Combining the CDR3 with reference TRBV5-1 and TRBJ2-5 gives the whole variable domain KAGVTQTPRYLIKTRGQQVTLSCSPISGHRSVSWYQQTPGQGLQFLFEYFSETQRNKGNFPGRFSGRQFSNSRSEMNVSTLELGDSALYLCASSLTGLGQYFGPGTRLLVL.

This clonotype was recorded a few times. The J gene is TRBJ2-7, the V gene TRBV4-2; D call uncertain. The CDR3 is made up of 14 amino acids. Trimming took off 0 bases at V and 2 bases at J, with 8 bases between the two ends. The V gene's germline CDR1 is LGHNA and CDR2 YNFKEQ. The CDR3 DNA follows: TGTGCCAGCAGCCAAGAGGCGACGACCTACGAGCAGTACTTC. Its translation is CASSQEATTYEQYF.

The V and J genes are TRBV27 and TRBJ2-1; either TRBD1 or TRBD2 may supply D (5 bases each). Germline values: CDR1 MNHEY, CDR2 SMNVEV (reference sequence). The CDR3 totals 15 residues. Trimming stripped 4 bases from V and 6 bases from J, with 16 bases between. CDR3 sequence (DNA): TGTGCCAGCAGTTCTGACGGGGCGATTAGCAATGAGCAGTTCTTC. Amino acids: CASSSDGAISNEQFF.

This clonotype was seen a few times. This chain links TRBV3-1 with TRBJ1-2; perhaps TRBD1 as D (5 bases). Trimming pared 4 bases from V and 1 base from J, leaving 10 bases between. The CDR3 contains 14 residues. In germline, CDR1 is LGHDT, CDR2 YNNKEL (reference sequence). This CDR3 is CASSPRTFNYGYTF. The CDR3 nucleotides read TGTGCCAGCAGCCCACGGACATTTAACTATGGCTACACCTTC.